Following are 29 T cell receptor beta chains from one sample sequenced in a study of shared clonotypes between healthy human individuals. The repertoire was sequenced with immunoSEQ multiplex PCR; TCRdb's copy has only in-frame clones and lacks some. In the table there are about 1 million clones, more than 60% of which are singletons. The specimen sequenced was memory CD4+ T cells sorted from blood. Subset denoted: CD45RA-negative fraction. These receptors came from a man between 18 and 35 years old in good health.

This CDR3 reads CASSYGVPSGNTIYF. The CDR3 DNA is TGTGCCAGCAGTTACGGGGTCCCCTCTGGAAACACCATATATTTT. The rearrangement joins TRBV6-4 to TRBJ1-3; D call uncertain. Germline V gene sequence: CDR1 MRHNA, CDR2 SNTAGT. V dropped 5 bases and J dropped 0 bases, with 11 bases sitting between them. The CDR3 has 15 amino acids.

The chain combines TRBV7-3 with TRBJ1-1; D is undetermined. The CDR3 consists of 14 residues. Trimming left V 4 bases short and J 4 bases short, with 13 bases between. Germline CDR1 and CDR2: SGHTA and FQGTGA. The DNA of the CDR3 is TGTGCCAGCAGCTCTCAGACCGTAAGCACTGAAGCTTTCTTT. This gives the protein CASSSQTVSTEAFF.

The chain combines TRBV6-6 with TRBJ2-7; D assignment may be TRBD1 or TRBD2 (5 bases each). The V and J ends lost 6 bases and 1 base respectively, with 16 bases between them. In germline, CDR1 is MNHNY, CDR2 SVGAGI (reference sequence). The CDR3 totals 15 residues. DNA for the CDR3: TGTGCCAGCAGGGGGGACGCGTCGTGGTCCTACGAGCAGTACTTC. This translates into CASRGDASWSYEQYF.

The genes are TRBV28 and TRBJ2-7, with a possible D match to TRBD1 (5 bases). The V end lost 6 bases, the J end lost 7 bases, and 10 bases lay between the germline ends. The CDR3 consists of 11 residues. Looked up from germline, CDR1 is MDHEN and CDR2 is SYDVKM. In DNA, the CDR3 is TGTGCCAGCAGCGAAAGGGGAGAGCAGTACTTC. Translation gives CASSERGEQYF.

This rearrangement joins TRBV25-1 to TRBJ1-1; a weak D match, TRBD1 (6 bases). Trimming shortened V by 7 bases and J by 3 bases, and 15 bases separated the two germline ends. The CDR3 spans 14 residues. Germline values: CDR1 MGHDK, CDR2 SYGVNS. The CDR3 here is CASTERGRDTEAFF. CDR3 coding DNA: TGTGCCAGCACCGAAAGGGGGAGGGACACTGAAGCTTTCTTT.

The V gene is TRBV7-2, the J gene TRBJ2-7; D remains unclear. Germline CDR1 reads SGHTA; CDR2 reads FQGNSA. The CDR3 spans 14 residues. With 4 bases removed from V and 7 bases from J, the gap between germline ends came to 17 bases. The CDR3, as DNA: TGTGCCAGCAGCTCCCTCGACGGGCTTGGGGAGCAGTACTTC. Protein sequence: CASSSLDGLGEQYF.

The rearrangement joins TRBV19 to TRBJ1-6; D gene ambiguous. In germline, CDR1 is LNHDA, CDR2 SQIVND (reference sequence). Trimming removed 8 bases from V and 7 bases from J, with 15 bases in between. The CDR3 length is 14 residues. The chain's CDR3 is CASCEAQRNSPLHF. Written as DNA, the CDR3 is TGTGCCAGTTGTGAAGCGCAGCGAAATTCACCCCTCCACTTT.

This clone was counted only a few times. J is TRBJ1-6 and V is TRBV7-3; D gene unclear. CDR3 length equals 13 residues. Germline loops: CDR1 SGHTA, CDR2 FQGTGA. Trimming cost V 4 bases and J 8 bases, with 9 bases left between them. The CDR3 DNA reads TGTGCCAGCAGCTCCAGTAGTGATTCACCCCTCCACTTT. It translates to CASSSSSDSPLHF.

This clone came up a few times. V is TRBV6-5 and J is TRBJ2-5; D tentatively reads TRBD1 or TRBD2 (6 bases each). Germline CDR1 reads MNHEY; CDR2 reads SVGAGI. V was pared by 2 bases and J by 5 bases, with 18 bases between. The CDR3 is 16 residues long. The CDR3 protein is CASSYPKPGGGETQYF. In DNA, the CDR3 is TGTGCCAGCAGTTACCCGAAACCCGGAGGGGGGGAGACCCAGTACTTC.

In regard to this clone: This sample includes further DNA sequences coding for the same CDR3. The chain recombines TRBV7-2 with TRBJ2-1; TRBD1 is a possible D gene (5 bases). With 5 bases removed from V and 4 bases from J, the gap between germline ends came to 9 bases. This CDR3 has 13 residues. Germline V lookup: CDR1 SGHTA, CDR2 FQGNSA. CDR3 coding DNA: TGTGCCAGCAGCCGTCGACAGTACAATGAGCAGTTCTTC. This gives the protein CASSRRQYNEQFF. The variable domain in full, completed from reference TRBV7-2 and TRBJ2-1, reads GAGVSQSPSNKVTEKGKDVELRCDPISGHTALYWYRQSLGQGLEFLIYFQGNSAPDKSGLPSDRFSAERTGGSVSTLTIQRTQQEDSAVYLCASSRRQYNEQFFGPGTRLTVL.

Comment on this clone: Only one base separates this from a far larger clonotype, so it likely reflects a read error. The genes are TRBV10-3 and TRBJ2-5, with TRBD2 as a possible D gene (5 bases). There are 14 residues in the CDR3. Germline-derived CDR1 and CDR2 are ENHRY and SYGVKD. The DNA of the CDR3 is TGTGCCATCAGTGAGTCACTAGTCCCAGAGACCCGGTACTTC. This gives the protein CAISESLVPETRYF.

This clone was picked up many times. The chain joins TRBV18 to TRBJ2-7; the match to TRBD1 covers 7 bases. The CDR3 loop spans 12 amino acids. With V trimmed by 5 bases and J by 3 bases, 1 base remained unmatched. Per germline, CDR1 KGHSH and CDR2 LQKENI. CDR3: CASSTGDYEQYF. CDR3 coding DNA: TGTGCCAGCTCAACAGGGGACTACGAGCAGTACTTC.

Remarks on this clone: This sample also contains other DNA sequences that code for the same CDR3. The chain joins TRBV9 to TRBJ1-3; unclear D gene. The CDR3 length is 15 residues. V was pared by 0 bases and J by 0 bases, with 7 bases between. Germline V lookup: CDR1 SGDLS, CDR2 YYNGEE. DNA of the CDR3: TGTGCCAGCAGCGTAGGGGGAGTCTCTGGAAACACCATATATTTT. Protein sequence: CASSVGGVSGNTIYF.

The V call is TRBV27, the J call TRBJ2-3, with TRBD2 as a possible D gene (6 bases). Trimming removed 8 bases at V and 0 bases at J, with 9 bases between. This CDR3 spans 13 amino acids. Germline CDR1 MNHEY, CDR2 SMNVEV (reference sequence). CDR3 DNA sequence: TGTGCCAGCCGAACTAGCAGCACAGATACGCAGTATTTT. Translating gives CASRTSSTDTQYF.

This chain joins TRBV2 and TRBJ2-1, with 7 positions matching TRBD2. This CDR3 contains 15 residues. With V trimmed by 0 bases and J by 5 bases, 4 bases remained unmatched. CDR1 and CDR2 from the germline V gene are SNHLY and FYNNEI. CDR3 region: CASSEAGLPNNEQFF. The CDR3 DNA is TGTGCCAGCAGTGAAGCGGGACTACCCAACAATGAGCAGTTCTTC.

This chain joins TRBV19 and TRBJ2-5; TRBD2 might be the D (5 bases). Germline V gene sequence: CDR1 LNHDA, CDR2 SQIVND (reference sequence). The CDR3 has 13 amino acids. The germline V and J ends were trimmed by 3 bases and 5 bases, with 10 bases remaining between them. Written as DNA, the CDR3 is TGTGCCAGTAGTATGACGGTAGCGGAGACCCAGTACTTC. This encodes CASSMTVAETQYF.

The V and J genes are TRBV19 and TRBJ2-5, with unresolved D. Germline-derived CDR1 and CDR2 are LNHDA and SQIVND (reference sequence). This CDR3 is 14 amino acids long. Trimming shortened V by 3 bases and J by 0 bases, and 8 bases separated the two germline ends. The CDR3 is CASSISSYQETQYF. CDR3 DNA: TGTGCCAGTAGTATCAGTTCCTACCAAGAGACCCAGTACTTC.

This rearrangement joins TRBV6-5 to TRBJ2-7; D possibly corresponds to TRBD1 (6 bases). The V end was cut by 6 bases, the J end by 4 bases, with 19 bases between. The CDR3 contains 15 residues. The germline CDR1 and CDR2 sequences are MNHEY and SVGAGI. Here the CDR3 reads CASSRGPEGPYEQYF. Written as DNA, the CDR3 is TGTGCCAGCAGCAGGGGTCCTGAGGGCCCTTACGAGCAGTACTTC.

On this clone itself: A read error may explain this, as a much larger clone is one base away. The chain carries TRBV7-2 and TRBJ2-7; D unclear. The CDR3 is 13 amino acids. Trimming took off 2 bases at V and 0 bases at J, with 5 bases between the two ends. Germline CDR1 is SGHTA and CDR2 is FQGNSA. The CDR3 sequence is CASSLSVSYEQYF. Here the CDR3 DNA reads TGTGCCAGCAGCTTATCGGTCTCCTACGAGCAGTACTTC. The whole variable domain, remainder taken from reference TRBV7-2 and TRBJ2-7, is GAGVSQSPSNKVTEKGKDVELRCDPISGHTALYWYRQSLGQGLEFLIYFQGNSAPDKSGLPSDRFSAERTGGSVSTLTIQRTQQEDSAVYLCASSLSVSYEQYFGPGTRLTVT.

The chain couples TRBV27 to TRBJ2-5, with no clear D. The CDR3 contains 15 residues. CDR1 is MNHEY and CDR2 is SMNVEV in the germline V gene (reference sequence). V was pared by 6 bases and J by 9 bases, with 23 bases between. Written as DNA, the CDR3 is TGTGCCAGCAGATCTCTGCAGAGTGCGCGTTGGGCCCAGTACTTC. It specifies CASRSLQSARWAQYF.

This chain joins TRBV5-1 and TRBJ2-1; D is perhaps TRBD1 (6 bases). V gave up 0 bases and J gave up 9 bases, with 16 bases separating them. The CDR3 spans 15 residues. Germline CDR1 and CDR2: SGHRS and YFSETQ. The CDR3 reads CASSLDSVRGREQFF. The CDR3 DNA is TGCGCCAGCAGCTTGGACTCGGTCAGGGGTCGTGAGCAGTTCTTC. The complete variable domain, with remaining parts taken from reference TRBV5-1 and TRBJ2-1, reads KAGVTQTPRYLIKTRGQQVTLSCSPISGHRSVSWYQQTPGQGLQFLFEYFSETQRNKGNFPGRFSGRQFSNSRSEMNVSTLELGDSALYLCASSLDSVRGREQFFGPGTRLTVL.

The V call is TRBV7-2, the J call TRBJ2-3; weak D call: TRBD2 (5 bases). V lost 1 base and J 2 bases, leaving 10 bases between the germline ends. The CDR3 loop spans 15 amino acids. Germline V lookup: CDR1 SGHTA, CDR2 FQGNSA. Here the CDR3 reads CASSLDGGHTDTQYF. CDR3 nucleotides: TGTGCCAGCAGCTTAGATGGCGGGCACACAGATACGCAGTATTTT.

This chain links TRBV9 with TRBJ1-6; TRBD1 is a possible D gene (5 bases). Germline CDR1 is SGDLS and CDR2 is YYNGEE. The V end lost 1 base, the J end lost 14 bases, and 10 bases lay between the germline ends. The CDR3 spans 12 residues. In DNA form, the CDR3 reads TGTGCCAGCAGCGTACCGGGGGAGACCCTCCACTTT. Residues: CASSVPGETLHF.

The chain joins TRBV2 to TRBJ2-3, with D possibly being TRBD2 (6 bases). Per germline, CDR1 SNHLY and CDR2 FYNNEI. The CDR3 is made up of 14 amino acids. V lost 4 bases and J 2 bases, leaving 10 bases between the germline ends. For the CDR3, the DNA is TGTGCCAGCAGTGCCCTAGCGAACACAGATACGCAGTATTTT. Translated, it gives CASSALANTDTQYF.

This clone has just one count. J is TRBJ1-3 and V is TRBV7-2, with D possibly TRBD1 on 6 matching bases. This CDR3 is 19 amino acids long. V lost 5 bases and J lost 0, with 23 bases in between. From germline, CDR1 is SGHTA and CDR2 FQGNSA. As DNA, the CDR3 is TGTGCCAGCAGCCCTTCCCTCGGGGGGCGGATAGTCTCTGGAAACACCATATATTTT. Translating gives CASSPSLGGRIVSGNTIYF. Using reference TRBV7-2 and TRBJ1-3 for the parts outside the CDR3, the full variable domain is GAGVSQSPSNKVTEKGKDVELRCDPISGHTALYWYRQSLGQGLEFLIYFQGNSAPDKSGLPSDRFSAERTGGSVSTLTIQRTQQEDSAVYLCASSPSLGGRIVSGNTIYFGEGSWLTVV.

The chain couples TRBV10-1 to TRBJ1-1; 9 bases are a match to TRBD1. There are 17 residues in the CDR3. J gave up 0 bases and V 6 bases, and 11 bases lay outside the gene matches. Germline V gene sequence: CDR1 WNHNN, CDR2 SYGVQD (reference sequence). The CDR3 spells CASRPLNRDRVNTEAFF. CDR3 sequence (DNA): TGCGCCAGCAGACCACTAAACCGGGACAGGGTGAACACTGAAGCTTTCTTT.

The rearrangement joins TRBV10-3 to TRBJ2-1; 8 bases agree with TRBD2. The CDR3 extends over 17 amino acids. Trimming removed 0 bases from V and 12 bases from J; junction bases left unmatched: 16. Germline-derived CDR1 and CDR2 are ENHRY and SYGVKD. The CDR3 region is CAISESKQSAGVWVQFF. The CDR3 DNA is TGTGCCATCAGTGAGTCAAAACAATCAGCGGGAGTTTGGGTGCAGTTCTTC.

The V call is TRBV5-8, the J call TRBJ1-2, with 11 bases lining up with TRBD1. The CDR3 is 14 residues long. Trimming removed 3 bases from V and 4 bases from J; junction bases left unmatched: 2. The germline V gene encodes CDR1 SGHTS and CDR2 YDEGEE. The CDR3 DNA reads TGTGCCAGCAGCTCCGGGACAGGGGGCTATGGCTACACCTTC. It yields the protein CASSSGTGGYGYTF.

The chain uses TRBV5-1 and TRBJ2-5; TRBD1 aligns across 9 bases. The CDR3 is made up of 16 amino acids. Germline lookup yields CDR1 SGHRS and CDR2 YFSETQ. After removal of 0 bases from V and 5 bases from J, the junction contained 8 bases not matched to a gene. CDR3 amino acids: CASSLAGDRVGETQYF. The DNA for the CDR3 is TGCGCCAGCAGCTTGGCAGGGGACAGGGTTGGGGAGACCCAGTACTTC. Based on the CDR3 plus reference TRBV5-1 and TRBJ2-5, the full variable domain is KAGVTQTPRYLIKTRGQQVTLSCSPISGHRSVSWYQQTPGQGLQFLFEYFSETQRNKGNFPGRFSGRQFSNSRSEMNVSTLELGDSALYLCASSLAGDRVGETQYFGPGTRLLVL.